The source of this TCR beta chain is a study of T cells in Graves' hyperthyroidism and ophthalmopathy. This clonotype was seen only a few times. Antigen unknown. The TCR beta CDR3 regions underwent amplification using RNA transcripts as the source. During a first-round RT-PCR of the TCR CDR3, the HTBI primer set was used. TCRdb called the multiplex PCR reads again in MiXCR, with one record for every CDR3 protein. The table lists about 350,000 distinct CDR3 sequences, about 15% of them singletons. Study-level findings and limits: Clonotypes that were expanded in thyroid above 0.001 mostly appeared in blood too.

The clonotype was recovered from a young woman with Graves' hyperthyroidism. Material for sequencing was blood.

CDR3 loop: CASTPGTGGADTQYF. DNA of the CDR3: TGTGCCAGCACCCCCGGGACAGGGGGCGCAGATACGCAGTATTTT. J is TRBJ2-3 and V is TRBV6-1, with TRBD1 matching 12 bases. Germline assignment: CDR1 MNHNS and CDR2 SASEGT. The CDR3 loop spans 15 amino acids. Unmatched junction bases numbered 6, after V lost 7 bases and J lost 4 bases.